The entry below gives a single T cell receptor (beta chain) sequence along with its context. Its antigen is still unknown. One end of the junction does not line up with germline, which may come from a read error. The CDR3 contains 12 residues. CDR1 MNHNY and CDR2 SVGAGI come from the germline V gene (reference sequence). Repertoires were generated with immunoSEQ multiplex PCR, while TCRdb's copy carries only in-frame clones and drops some. The sample carries tens of thousands of clones, 70% to 90% recorded once. At baseline, cycle 4 day 1, and cycle 7 day 1, blood was sampled. This record comes from a study of OX40 agonist ivuxolimab in advanced cancers. The study's findings and limits: Averaging showed that CD8+ T cells had more expanded clones than CD4+ did.

This rearrangement joins TRBV6-6 to TRBJ2-7; 7 bases line up with TRBD2. Here the sequenced sample was CD4+ or CD8+ T cells sorted from blood, taken in a trial of the OX40 agonist ivuxolimab. This TCR derives from an adult with an advanced solid tumor such as melanoma, head and neck, liver or kidney cancer. The CDR3 sequence is CASSSLAASWDF. CDR3 DNA: TGTGCCAGCAGTTCCCTAGCGGCAAGTTGGGACTTC.